This T cell receptor (beta chain) stems from a study of T cell responses to AZD1222 COVID-19 vaccine. Study-wide background: Second-dose intervals of approximately 4 or approximately 12 weeks were pooled. Study observations and caveats: CD4 TCRs associated with vaccination spanned spike, dominating at 160-218 and 743-854.

About this clone: Its antigen remains unknown.

The CDR3 loop spans 13 amino acids. Deletions cut 6 bases from V and 0 bases from J, with 7 bases between. Repertoires were generated with immunoSEQ multiplex PCR, while TCRdb's copy carries only in-frame clones and drops some. Found here are around 160,000 clones, 90% to 95% of them singletons; the top ten hold 4% to 6%. The receptor comes from an adult in good health. The chain links TRBV12-3 or TRBV12-4 to TRBJ2-3; the D is unclear. Sample: peripheral blood, taken on day 0 of AZD1222 vaccination. The CDR3 spells CASSSYSTDTQYF. CDR3 DNA: TGTGCCAGCAGCTCTTATAGCACAGATACGCAGTATTTT.